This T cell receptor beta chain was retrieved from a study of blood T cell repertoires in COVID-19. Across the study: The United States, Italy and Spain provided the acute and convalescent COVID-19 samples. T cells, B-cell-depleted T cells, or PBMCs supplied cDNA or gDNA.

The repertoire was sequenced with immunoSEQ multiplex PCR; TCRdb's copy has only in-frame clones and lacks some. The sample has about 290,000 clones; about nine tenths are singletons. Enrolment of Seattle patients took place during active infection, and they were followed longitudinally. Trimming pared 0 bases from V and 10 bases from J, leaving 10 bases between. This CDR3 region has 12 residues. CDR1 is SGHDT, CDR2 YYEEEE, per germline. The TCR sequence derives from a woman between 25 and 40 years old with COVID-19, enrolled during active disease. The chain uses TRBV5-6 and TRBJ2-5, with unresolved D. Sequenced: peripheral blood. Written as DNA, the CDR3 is TGTGCCAGCAGCTTGGGGGTAGCCCGCCAGTACTTC. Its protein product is CASSLGVARQYF.